The source of this TCR beta chain is a study of cytomegalovirus exposure and HLA in healthy donors. The PCR was carried out with 60 Vbeta primers and 13 Jbeta primers. In the original processing: As a later analysis found, there were tens of millions of unique TCR beta chains, of which 8.5 million to 14 million were shared. Profiling relied on immunoSEQ multiplex PCR, and the TCRdb table lists in-frame clones only, not all of them. V, J and clone size are those of that table, while D and trimming were read from the DNA. The sample table includes about 200,000 clones. Unmatched junction bases numbered 10, after V lost 6 bases and J lost 6 bases. Germline V gene data show CDR1 as MNHEY and CDR2 as SVGAGI. This CDR3 has 15 amino acids.

Material: PBMCs. The V call is TRBV6-5, the J call TRBJ1-4; TRBD1 agrees at 7 bases. The clonotype was recovered from a boy between 10 and 17 years old in good health and CMV-seronegative. DNA for the CDR3: TGTGCCAGCAGACCCGGGACAGCGGGAGATGAAAAACTGTTTTTT. Protein: CASRPGTAGDEKLFF.